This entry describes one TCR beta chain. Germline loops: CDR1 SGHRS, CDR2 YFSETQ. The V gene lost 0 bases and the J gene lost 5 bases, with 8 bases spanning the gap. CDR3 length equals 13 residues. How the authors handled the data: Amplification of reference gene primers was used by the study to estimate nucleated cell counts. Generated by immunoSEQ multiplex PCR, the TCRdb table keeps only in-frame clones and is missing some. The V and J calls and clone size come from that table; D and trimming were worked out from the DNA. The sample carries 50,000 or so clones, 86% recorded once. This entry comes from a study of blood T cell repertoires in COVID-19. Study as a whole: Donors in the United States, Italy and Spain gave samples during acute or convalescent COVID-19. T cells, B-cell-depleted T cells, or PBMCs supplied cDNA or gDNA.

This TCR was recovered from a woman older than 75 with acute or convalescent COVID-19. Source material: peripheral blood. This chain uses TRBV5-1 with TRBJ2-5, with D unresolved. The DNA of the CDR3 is TGCGCCAGCAGCTTGGCTCTCCAGGAGACCCAGTACTTC. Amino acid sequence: CASSLALQETQYF.